This is a list of T cell receptor beta chains from one sample in a study of cytotoxic CD8 clonotypes in ibrutinib-treated CLL. Clones were sequenced by immunoSEQ multiplex PCR, and TCRdb holds only the in-frame ones, with some missing. This sample carries some 160,000 clones, 81% of them seen once, and the ten largest clones take approximately 2%. The sequencing used PBMCs, collected after 12 months of ibrutinib treatment. The source of these receptors is a human donor with chronic lymphocytic leukemia. CDR3s include the opening cysteine and the closing phenylalanine or tryptophan. The order of the fields is CDR3 protein, CDR3 DNA, V gene, J gene, D gene, clone size. A D gene is named only where the DNA matches it firmly. Size tells how often a clone was seen (once, few, many) or the class of an expanded clone, and some rows leave it out.

CDR3 protein: CAISFLDRGGIDEQFF
CDR3 DNA: TGTGCCATCAGTTTCCTGGACAGGGGAGGGATTGATGAGCAGTTCTTC
V gene: TRBV10-3
J gene: TRBJ2-1
D gene: TRBD1
clone size: -

CDR3 protein: CASSEIMGGTDTQYF
CDR3 DNA: TGTGCCAGCAGTGAAATTATGGGGGGTACAGATACGCAGTATTTT
V gene: TRBV6-1
J gene: TRBJ2-3
D gene: -
clone size: -

CDR3 protein: CASRATGTNEQFF
CDR3 DNA: TGTGCCAGCAGGGCCACAGGGACAAATGAGCAGTTCTTC
V gene: TRBV27
J gene: TRBJ2-1
D gene: -
clone size: -

CDR3 protein: CASSLDTQETQYF
CDR3 DNA: TGTGCCAGCAGCTTAGATACTCAGGAGACCCAGTACTTC
V gene: TRBV11-3
J gene: TRBJ2-5
D gene: -
clone size: -

CDR3 protein: CASSPGNKDTIYF
CDR3 DNA: TGTGCCAGCAGCCCCGGAAATAAGGACACCATATATTTT
V gene: TRBV9
J gene: TRBJ1-3
D gene: -
clone size: -

CDR3 protein: CASSPHSAPGYTEAFF
CDR3 DNA: TGTGCCAGCTCACCGCATTCGGCCCCGGGGTATACTGAAGCTTTCTTT
V gene: TRBV18
J gene: TRBJ1-1
D gene: -
clone size: -

CDR3 protein: CASSRIRGTSGYEQYF
CDR3 DNA: TGTGCCAGCAGCCGCATCCGTGGGACTAGCGGGTACGAGCAGTACTTC
V gene: TRBV5-5
J gene: TRBJ2-7
D gene: TRBD2
clone size: -

CDR3 protein: CASSLQGSPTEAFF
CDR3 DNA: TGTGCCAGCAGCTTACAGGGTTCTCCCACTGAAGCTTTCTTT
V gene: TRBV7-9
J gene: TRBJ1-1
D gene: -
clone size: -

CDR3 protein: CASSVDTASYGYTF
CDR3 DNA: TGTGCCAGCAGTGTTGACACGGCAAGCTATGGCTACACCTTC
V gene: TRBV2
J gene: TRBJ1-2
D gene: -
clone size: -

CDR3 protein: CASSPTGAVGYTF
CDR3 DNA: TGTGCCAGCAGCCCTACAGGGGCGGTAGGCTACACCTTC
V gene: TRBV5-4
J gene: TRBJ1-2
D gene: TRBD1
clone size: -

CDR3 protein: CASSLGQGVYGYTF
CDR3 DNA: TGTGCCAGCAGCCTTGGACAGGGAGTCTATGGCTACACCTTC
V gene: TRBV14
J gene: TRBJ1-2
D gene: TRBD1
clone size: -

CDR3 protein: CASSHHLSGELFF
CDR3 DNA: TGTGCCAGCAGCCACCACCTGAGTGGGGAGCTGTTTTTT
V gene: TRBV27
J gene: TRBJ2-2
D gene: -
clone size: few

CDR3 protein: CASISGQNYGYTF
CDR3 DNA: TGTGCCAGCATCTCGGGACAGAACTATGGCTACACCTTC
V gene: TRBV28
J gene: TRBJ1-2
D gene: TRBD1
clone size: -

CDR3 protein: CASSSSYEQYF
CDR3 DNA: TGCGCCAGCAGCTCTTCCTACGAGCAGTACTTC
V gene: TRBV5-1
J gene: TRBJ2-7
D gene: -
clone size: -

CDR3 protein: CASSPSLAEATDTQYF
CDR3 DNA: TGTGCCAGCAGCCCCTCACTGGCGGAAGCCACAGATACGCAGTATTTT
V gene: TRBV7-3
J gene: TRBJ2-3
D gene: -
clone size: once

CDR3 protein: CASSYPMAGPAEAFF
CDR3 DNA: TGTGCCAGCAGTTACCCTATGGCAGGGCCGGCTGAAGCTTTCTTT
V gene: TRBV6-5
J gene: TRBJ1-1
D gene: -
clone size: once

CDR3 protein: CSARTTTNEKLFF
CDR3 DNA: TGCAGCGCCCGGACTACAACTAATGAAAAACTGTTTTTT
V gene: TRBV29-1
J gene: TRBJ1-4
D gene: -
clone size: -

CDR3 protein: CASSLVSYEQYF
CDR3 DNA: TGTGCCAGCAGCTTAGTTAGCTACGAGCAGTACTTC
V gene: TRBV7-2
J gene: TRBJ2-7
D gene: -
clone size: -

CDR3 protein: CASSELGTGYMLNEQFF
CDR3 DNA: TGTGCCAGCAGTGAATTAGGGACAGGGTACATGTTGAATGAGCAGTTCTTC
V gene: TRBV6-1
J gene: TRBJ2-1
D gene: TRBD1
clone size: -

CDR3 protein: CASSLIQGNQPQHF
CDR3 DNA: TGTGCCAGCAGTTTGATCCAGGGTAATCAGCCCCAGCATTTT
V gene: TRBV28
J gene: TRBJ1-5
D gene: -
clone size: -

CDR3 protein: CASSVGQGAYTGELFF
CDR3 DNA: TGTGCCAGCAGCGTCGGACAGGGGGCTTACACCGGGGAGCTGTTTTTT
V gene: TRBV11-1
J gene: TRBJ2-2
D gene: TRBD1
clone size: -

CDR3 protein: CASSRGGQETQYF
CDR3 DNA: TGTGCCAGCAGTAGGGGGGGCCAAGAGACCCAGTACTTC
V gene: TRBV28
J gene: TRBJ2-5
D gene: -
clone size: -

CDR3 protein: CASSPDPSPNYSPLHF
CDR3 DNA: TGTGCCAGCAGCCCAGACCCATCCCCGAACTACTCACCCCTCCACTTT
V gene: TRBV9
J gene: TRBJ1-6
D gene: -
clone size: few

CDR3 protein: CASSLAYEQYF
CDR3 DNA: TGCGCCAGCAGCTTGGCCTACGAGCAGTACTTC
V gene: TRBV5-1
J gene: TRBJ2-7
D gene: -
clone size: -